This TCR beta chain was identified during a study of tumor and adjacent non-tumor tissue in lung cancer. No cell sorting was done before RNA was extracted from the tissue. Germline CDR1 PRHDT, CDR2 FYEKMQ (reference sequence). The length of the CDR3 is 12 residues. V lost 5 bases, J lost 3 bases, and 8 bases lay in between. The library came from three nested PCR rounds adapted from ARM-PCR protocols. TCRdb analysed the multiplex PCR reads with MiXCR anew, one entry per CDR3 protein. In the table there are 120,000 to 150,000 distinct CDR3 sequences, 60% to 70% of which are singletons. Sequencing was carried out using lung tumor tissue. The sequence came from a man in his sixties with small cell lung cancer. The chain combines TRBV13 with TRBJ2-7; no definite D call. Here the CDR3 DNA reads TGTGCCAGCAGCCGACAAGTCTACGAGCAGTACTTC. Translated, it gives CASSRQVYEQYF. Variable domain in full (rest from reference TRBV13 and TRBJ2-7): AAGVIQSPRHLIKEKRETATLKCYPIPRHDTVYWYQQGPGQDPQFLISFYEKMQSDKGSIPDRFSAQQFSDYHSELNMSSLELGDSALYFCASSRQVYEQYFGPGTRLTVT.